These 20 T cell receptor beta chains were all obtained from the same sample, sequenced in a study of control samples from healthy donors and cancer patients. Produced via immunoSEQ multiplex PCR; TCRdb's table is partial and in-frame only. This sample yields some 100,000 clones, of which about nine tenths are seen a single time; approximately 3% belongs to the top ten. Sequenced input: blood. These receptors were taken from a human donor in good health. The donor label of this sample is uncertain.

This clone was seen a single time. The DNA is left out, because the CDR3 cannot be placed on it with certainty; the CDR3 is given as TCRdb lists it. V gene TRBV12-1 combines with J gene TRBJ1-5; TRBD1 reflects the table's D call only, with no check against the DNA. TRBV12-1 is a listed pseudogene. The CDR3 length equals 16 residues, ends included. This CDR3 reads CASSFGQGTSNQPQHF.

V usage is TRBV29-1 and J usage is TRBJ2-5; D ambiguous. The germline V gene has CDR1 SQVTM and CDR2 ANQGSEA. The CDR3 loop spans 13 amino acids. Trimming left V 7 bases short and J 3 bases short, with 15 bases between. The CDR3 region has the DNA TGCAGCGCCGACCCTGATGTAGAAGAGACCCAGTACTTC. Protein sequence: CSADPDVEETQYF.

V is TRBV4-3 and J is TRBJ2-2, with TRBD1 matching 8 bases. With V trimmed by 4 bases and J by 4 bases, 8 bases remained unmatched. The V gene's germline CDR1 is LGHNA and CDR2 YSLEER. The CDR3 runs 16 residues. The CDR3 bases are TGCGCCAGCAGCCCGGACAGGGAAAAAGGCACCGGGGAGCTGTTTTTT. Translated: CASSPDREKGTGELFF.

This sequence joins TRBV19 and TRBJ1-2; perhaps TRBD1 as D (6 bases). This CDR3 contains 14 residues. Germline CDR1 reads LNHDA; CDR2 reads SQIVND (reference sequence). Deletions cut 6 bases from V and 4 bases from J, with 15 bases between. The chain's CDR3 is CASRGTGRFYGYTF. The CDR3 DNA reads as TGTGCCAGTAGGGGAACAGGGCGATTCTATGGCTACACCTTC.

V and J are TRBV27 and TRBJ2-5, with D perhaps given as TRBD1 or TRBD2 (6 bases each). The CDR3 totals 14 residues. Trimming left V 3 bases short and J 5 bases short, with 13 bases between. Germline V gives CDR1 MNHEY, CDR2 SMNVEV (reference sequence). The CDR3 protein is CASSLLGGGETQYF. CDR3 sequence (DNA): TGTGCCAGCAGTTTGTTGGGGGGCGGGGAGACCCAGTACTTC.

The chain joins TRBV2 to TRBJ1-3; D may be TRBD1 (5 bases). The CDR3 loop spans 16 amino acids. The V end was cut by 5 bases, the J end by 0 bases, with 14 bases between. CDR1 is SNHLY and CDR2 is FYNNEI in the germline V gene. CDR3 protein: CASSYGTLRSGNTIYF. The CDR3 coding sequence is TGTGCCAGCAGTTACGGGACTCTCCGCTCTGGAAACACCATATATTTT.

The DNA for the CDR3 is TGTGCCAGCAGCTTGGCGGAGCCCTCCTACGAGCAGTACTTC. Its translation: CASSLAEPSYEQYF. The chain joins TRBV5-5 to TRBJ2-7; the D is unclear. Germline CDR1 SGHKS, CDR2 YYEKEE (reference sequence). Trimming pared 0 bases from V and 0 bases from J, leaving 7 bases between. The CDR3 loop spans 14 amino acids. Full variable domain (outside the CDR3, taken from reference TRBV5-5 and TRBJ2-7): DAGVTQSPTHLIKTRGQQVTLRCSPISGHKSVSWYQQVLGQGPQFIFQYYEKEERGRGNFPDRFSARQFPNYSSELNVNALLLGDSALYLCASSLAEPSYEQYFGPGTRLTVT.

This chain uses TRBV6-2 or TRBV6-3 with TRBJ1-5; 9 nucleotides agree with TRBD1. Trimming took 5 bases from V and 0 from J; bases not matched to a gene: 11. The CDR3 spans 18 residues. Germline-derived CDR1 and CDR2 are MNHEY and SVGEGT. The CDR3 DNA sequence: TGTGCCAGCAGTAAACCGGGACAGGGTTCTGGTAGCAATCAGCCCCAGCATTTT. Its translation: CASSKPGQGSGSNQPQHF.

V is TRBV28 and J is TRBJ2-1, with D perhaps matching TRBD1 or TRBD2 (5 bases each). The CDR3 consists of 14 residues. Germline V gives CDR1 MDHEN, CDR2 SYDVKM. V lost 5 bases, J lost 8 bases, and 16 bases lay in between. The CDR3 region has the DNA TGTGCCAGCAGTAGAGGTTCTCGGGGCCATGAGCAGTTCTTC. It codes for CASSRGSRGHEQFF.

The chain couples TRBV19 to TRBJ2-1; no reliable D call. Trimming removed 6 bases at V and 8 bases at J, with 20 bases between. CDR3 length: 15 residues. Germline loops: CDR1 LNHDA, CDR2 SQIVND (reference sequence). DNA for the CDR3: TGTGCCAGTAGACCCGACTCCCGACTGTGGGATGAGCAGTTCTTC. Its translation is CASRPDSRLWDEQFF.

The chain links TRBV30 to TRBJ1-6; D is unresolved. CDR3 size: 11 residues. V was trimmed by 4 bases and J by 7 bases, leaving 5 bases between them. Per the germline V gene, CDR1 is GTSNPN and CDR2 is SVGIG (reference sequence). The CDR3 here is CAWTQNSPLHF. CDR3 sequence (DNA): TGTGCCTGGACACAGAATTCACCCCTCCACTTT.

The rearrangement joins TRBV7-3 to TRBJ2-5; the D is unclear. Germline values: CDR1 SGHTA, CDR2 FQGTGA. This CDR3 has 13 residues. V shed 4 bases and J shed 4 bases, with 10 bases lying between them. The CDR3 sequence is CASSSGIRETQYF. CDR3 bases: TGTGCCAGCAGCTCGGGTATACGAGAGACCCAGTACTTC.

The chain carries TRBV2 and TRBJ1-4; D is uncertain. Trimming removed 4 bases from V and 2 bases from J, with 14 bases in between. There are 16 residues in the CDR3. The germline V gene has CDR1 SNHLY and CDR2 FYNNEI. CDR3 nucleotides: TGTGCCAGCAGTGCCCAACGGGGTTCGACTAATGAAAAACTGTTTTTT. Translating it yields CASSAQRGSTNEKLFF.

In its sample, this clone was seen once. The chain has TRBV21-1 and TRBJ1-1; the table's TRBD1 call for D was not verified on the DNA. TRBV21-1 is listed as a pseudogene. This CDR3 spans 14 amino acids. The CDR3 region is CASSKKGHNTEAFF. The CDR3 DNA is TGTGCCAGCAGCAAAAAGGGACACAACACTGAAGCTTTCTTT.

This sequence joins TRBV2 and TRBJ2-2; 7 bases are shared with TRBD1. The trim removed 5 bases at V and 6 bases at J, leaving 0 bases unmatched. Looked up from germline, CDR1 is SNHLY and CDR2 is FYNNEI. This CDR3 contains 12 residues. The CDR3, as DNA: TGTGCCAGCAGTCAGGGGGCCGGGGAGCTGTTTTTT. This codes for CASSQGAGELFF.

The gene calls are TRBV6-5 and TRBJ1-5; D is unresolved. Germline lookup yields CDR1 MNHEY and CDR2 SVGAGI. Trimming stripped 6 bases from V and 6 bases from J, with 15 bases between. The CDR3 runs to 14 residues. CDR3 in DNA: TGTGCCAGCAGCGTCCTCCGTTATGGTCAGCCCCAGCATTTT. Its protein is CASSVLRYGQPQHF.

The J gene is TRBJ2-3, the V gene TRBV14; D uncertain. The CDR3 length is 14 residues. The V end was cut by 4 bases, the J end by 6 bases, with 14 bases between. Germline assignment: CDR1 SGHDN and CDR2 FVKESK. DNA for the CDR3: TGTGCCAGCAGCCGCAGTCTAGTTGTGGATACGCAGTATTTT. Amino acids: CASSRSLVVDTQYF.

The CDR3 is CASSRLLGQDTDTQYF. The CDR3 DNA is TGTGCCAGCAGCCGTCTACTAGGACAGGACACAGATACGCAGTATTTT. The chain is built from TRBV3-1 (or the pseudogene TRBV3-2) and TRBJ2-3; 7 nucleotides align to TRBD1. This CDR3 comprises 16 residues. With 4 bases clipped from V and 2 bases from J, the junction kept 9 bases outside the gene matches. In germline, CDR1 is LGHDT, CDR2 YNNKEL (reference sequence).

The chain combines TRBV30 with TRBJ1-2; a possible D gene is TRBD1 (6 bases). The CDR3 loop spans 15 amino acids. V lost 8 bases, J lost 0 bases, and 19 bases lay in between. CDR1 and CDR2 (germline): GTSNPN, SVGIG (reference sequence). CDR3: CARLWRTATNYGYTF. The CDR3 DNA reads as TGTGCCCGTCTCTGGCGGACAGCTACTAACTATGGCTACACCTTC. The variable domain in full, completed from reference TRBV30 and TRBJ1-2, reads SQTIHQWPATLVQPVGSPLSLECTVEGTSNPNLYWYRQAAGRGLQLLFYSVGIGQISSEVPQNLSASRPQDRQFILSSKKLLLSDSGFYLCARLWRTATNYGYTFGSGTRLTVV.

V gene TRBV7-7 combines with J gene TRBJ2-3; weak D call: TRBD2 (7 bases). Per germline, CDR1 SSHAT and CDR2 FNYEAQ (reference sequence). The CDR3 totals 15 residues. Deletions cut 2 bases from V and 4 bases from J, with 13 bases between. The CDR3 reads CASSLSGGGPDTQYF. Here the CDR3 DNA reads TGTGCCAGCAGCTTATCGGGCGGGGGCCCAGATACGCAGTATTTT. Looking up the rest from reference TRBV7-7 and TRBJ2-3 gives the full variable domain: GAGVSQSPRYKVTKRGQDVTLRCDPISSHATLYWYQQALGQGPEFLTYFNYEAQPDKSGLPSDRFSAERPEGSISTLTIQRTEQRDSAMYRCASSLSGGGPDTQYFGPGTRLTVL.